The clone carrying this T cell receptor (beta chain) was detected ten times or more. Its antigen is undetermined. The sample originates from a study of identical twins. Study-wide points: Within monozygotic twins, out-of-frame TCR alpha sharing was underestimated by the models.

Each CDR3 protein is one row after TCRdb ran MiXCR on the 5' RACE reads. This sample has about 900,000 distinct CDR3 sequences, with around 12% found just once. These data are also associated with another study on yellow fever vaccine responses in identical twins.

The receptor was derived from a young woman in good health. Sequencing input: PBMCs.

The chain's CDR3 is CASSFSYEQYF. Written as DNA, the CDR3 is TGTGCCAGCAGTTTTTCCTACGAGCAGTACTTC. The V and J genes are TRBV12-3 or TRBV12-4 and TRBJ2-7; D ambiguous. CDR3 size: 11 residues. Between the trimmed V and J ends, which lost 3 bases and 1 base, there was a span of 1 base.